The 23 T cell receptor beta chains below all came from one sample that was sequenced in a study of blood T cell repertoires in COVID-19 (TCRdb year 2020). The library was prepared using the immunoSEQ multiplex PCR assay. The clones in this table, taken by TCRdb from immuneACCESS, are in-frame only. Not every clone is retained; where verified, under half of the shortfall comes from an unresolved V gene, and the cause of the rest is unknown. The sample table lists a few hundred thousand clones, around 87% of them with a count of one. The ten largest clonotypes hold around 5% of the sample. Input material: peripheral blood. These receptor sequences come from a woman in her fifties or sixties with COVID-19, enrolled during active disease.

J is TRBJ2-2 and V is TRBV2; 15 nucleotides agree with TRBD2. CDR3 size: 17 residues. Per germline, CDR1 SNHLY and CDR2 FYNNEI. V lost 6 bases to trimming and J lost 6 bases; unmatched junction nucleotides: 8. The CDR3 nucleotides are TGTGCCAGCAGGTGGACTAGCGGGAGGGGCGATCCCGGGGAGCTGTTTTTT. This gives the protein CASRWTSGRGDPGELFF. The full variable domain, its missing parts supplied by reference TRBV2 and TRBJ2-2, is EPEVTQTPSHQVTQMGQEVILRCVPISNHLYFYWYRQILGQKVEFLVSFYNNEISEKSEIFDDQFSVERPDGSNFTLKIRSTKLEDSAMYFCASRWTSGRGDPGELFFGEGSRLTVL.

This clone was recorded once. The chain joins TRBV2 to TRBJ2-1; maybe TRBD2 (6 bases). The V end was cut by 2 bases, the J end by 9 bases, with 14 bases between. The CDR3 contains 14 residues. Germline V lookup: CDR1 SNHLY, CDR2 FYNNEI. CDR3 loop: CASSEKSFGSEQFF. DNA of the CDR3: TGTGCCAGCAGTGAAAAGTCCTTCGGGAGTGAGCAGTTCTTC.

The chain joins TRBV19 to TRBJ2-3; weak D call: TRBD2 (6 bases). Germline V CDR1 and CDR2: LNHDA, SQIVND (reference sequence). CDR3 size: 15 residues. V lost 5 bases and J 1 base, leaving 13 bases between the germline ends. DNA of the CDR3: TGTGCCAGTAGTGGAGGGTCTTCCCGCACAGATACGCAGTATTTT. It encodes CASSGGSSRTDTQYF. Complete variable domain (other parts from reference TRBV19 and TRBJ2-3): DGGITQSPKYLFRKEGQNVTLSCEQNLNHDAMYWYRQDPGQGLRLIYYSQIVNDFQKGDIAEGYSVSREKKESFPLTVTSAQKNPTAFYLCASSGGSSRTDTQYFGPGTRLTVL.

The chain carries TRBV11-2 and TRBJ2-1, with TRBD2 matching 7 bases. Germline loops: CDR1 SGHAT, CDR2 FQNNGV. The CDR3 length is 15 residues. V shed 1 base and J 5 bases; nucleotides not matched to a gene: 5. The CDR3 region has the DNA TGTGCCAGCAGCTTAGTGGGGGGGGATGACAATGAGCAGTTCTTC. This gives the protein CASSLVGGDDNEQFF.

J is TRBJ2-1 and V is TRBV28, with 8 bases identical to TRBD2. The CDR3 loop spans 15 amino acids. Trimming took 6 bases from V and 4 from J; bases not matched to a gene: 8. The germline V gene has CDR1 MDHEN and CDR2 SYDVKM. The CDR3 loop is CASSTPGGGYNEQFF. Here the CDR3 DNA reads TGTGCCAGCAGCACCCCCGGCGGGGGGTACAATGAGCAGTTCTTC.

The rearrangement uses TRBV11-2 and TRBJ2-1, with 9 bases fitting TRBD2. The V segment lost 4 bases and the J segment 7 bases; nucleotides outside the gene matches: 11. The CDR3 has 16 residues. From germline, CDR1 is SGHAT and CDR2 FQNNGV. The CDR3 here is CASSWAAGAGGNEQFF. In DNA, the CDR3 is TGTGCCAGCAGCTGGGCGGCGGGAGCGGGGGGTAATGAGCAGTTCTTC.

This clone occurred once. V usage is TRBV6-5 and J usage is TRBJ2-3; no reliable D call. The CDR3 extends over 15 amino acids. The germline V gene encodes CDR1 MNHEY and CDR2 SVGAGI. V was shortened by 5 bases and J by 2 bases, with 14 bases between the two germline ends. DNA for the CDR3: TGTGCCAGCAGTACCGACTCAACCTACACAGATACGCAGTATTTT. Translation gives CASSTDSTYTDTQYF.

This rearrangement joins TRBV7-2 to TRBJ2-1, with TRBD2 identical over 10 bases. The CDR3 consists of 16 residues. Per germline, CDR1 SGHTA and CDR2 FQGNSA. J gave up 5 bases and V 5 bases, and 9 bases lay outside the gene matches. This CDR3 is CASSRRGGLANNEQFF. The CDR3 coding sequence is TGTGCCAGCAGCAGAAGGGGGGGACTAGCGAACAATGAGCAGTTCTTC. The entire variable domain, with the rest obtained from reference TRBV7-2 and TRBJ2-1, is as follows: GAGVSQSPSNKVTEKGKDVELRCDPISGHTALYWYRQSLGQGLEFLIYFQGNSAPDKSGLPSDRFSAERTGGSVSTLTIQRTQQEDSAVYLCASSRRGGLANNEQFFGPGTRLTVL.

The J gene is TRBJ2-1, the V gene TRBV5-1; 10 bases line up with TRBD1. Trimming removed 0 bases from V and 1 base from J; junction bases left unmatched: 7. Germline V gene sequence: CDR1 SGHRS, CDR2 YFSETQ. CDR3 size: 18 residues. CDR3 loop: CASSLEATGGRSYNEQFF. The CDR3 DNA follows: TGCGCCAGCAGCTTGGAAGCGACAGGGGGCAGGTCCTACAATGAGCAGTTCTTC.

This chain's CDR3 is CASSGRTGTYEQYF. The CDR3 coding sequence is TGTGCCAGCTCAGGCAGGACAGGGACCTACGAGCAGTACTTC. V is TRBV18 and J is TRBJ2-7; TRBD1 matches at 8 bases. CDR1 and CDR2 from the germline V gene are KGHSH and LQKENI. J lost 2 bases, V lost 5 bases, and 5 bases had no gene match. The CDR3 loop spans 14 amino acids.

The V call is TRBV7-9, the J call TRBJ1-3, with TRBD1 as a possible D gene (6 bases). V was trimmed by 3 bases and J by 2 bases, leaving 8 bases between them. CDR3 size: 14 residues. Looked up from germline, CDR1 is SEHNR and CDR2 is FQNEAQ (reference sequence). DNA of the CDR3: TGTGCCAGCAGCTTGGGACACGCTGGAAACACCATATATTTT. Protein: CASSLGHAGNTIYF.

The CDR3: CASSDRVTDTQYF. The CDR3 bases are TGTGCCAGCAGCGACAGGGTGACAGATACGCAGTATTTT. J is TRBJ2-3 and V is TRBV28, with 7 nucleotides matching TRBD1. The junction had 3 bases not matched to a gene; V was cut back by 6 bases and J by 3 bases. The CDR3 has 13 amino acids. Germline lookup yields CDR1 MDHEN and CDR2 SYDVKM.

The genes are TRBV2 and TRBJ2-5; no reliable D call. The V gene lost 5 bases and the J gene lost 5 bases, with 15 bases spanning the gap. The CDR3 loop spans 14 amino acids. From germline, CDR1 is SNHLY and CDR2 FYNNEI. The CDR3 here is CASSPMTGRETQYF. In DNA, the CDR3 is TGTGCCAGCAGTCCGATGACGGGTAGGGAGACCCAGTACTTC.

This clone was seen once. The chain links TRBV11-2 to TRBJ2-1; 7 nucleotides match TRBD2. The trim removed 5 bases at V and 4 bases at J, leaving 8 bases unmatched. The CDR3 totals 15 residues. Germline V lookup: CDR1 SGHAT, CDR2 FQNNGV. Written as DNA, the CDR3 is TGTGCCAGCAGCAAAAGTCCGGGGGGATACAATGAGCAGTTCTTC. Translating gives CASSKSPGGYNEQFF. The entire variable domain, with the rest obtained from reference TRBV11-2 and TRBJ2-1, is as follows: EAGVAQSPRYKIIEKRQSVAFWCNPISGHATLYWYQQILGQGPKLLIQFQNNGVVDDSQLPKDRFSAERLKGVDSTLKIQPAKLEDSAVYLCASSKSPGGYNEQFFGPGTRLTVL.

The chain combines TRBV4-3 with TRBJ2-7, with 7 bases identical to TRBD2. J was trimmed by 6 bases and V by 1 base; bases with no gene match: 15. The CDR3 has 17 residues. The V gene's germline CDR1 is LGHNA and CDR2 YSLEER. The CDR3 region has the DNA TGCGCCAGCAGCCAAGTCGTCGGCCGGGGAGGGCCTGCCGAGCAGTACTTC. Protein: CASSQVVGRGGPAEQYF.

This chain uses TRBV14 with TRBJ2-1, with a possible D match to TRBD1 (5 bases). The germline CDR1 and CDR2 sequences are SGHDN and FVKESK. The CDR3 runs to 16 residues. V shed 3 bases and J shed 5 bases, with 17 bases lying between them. DNA for the CDR3: TGTGCCAGCAGCCAGTATTTGGCCAGGGCGAACAATGAGCAGTTCTTC. It encodes CASSQYLARANNEQFF.

As regards this clone: The sample carries other DNA sequences with the same CDR3. This sequence joins TRBV10-3 and TRBJ2-7; TRBD2 matches at 7 bases. This CDR3 contains 13 residues. J gave up 7 bases and V 5 bases, and 8 bases lay outside the gene matches. Germline lookup yields CDR1 ENHRY and CDR2 SYGVKD. This CDR3 reads CAISLAGEGEQYF. DNA for the CDR3: TGTGCCATCAGTCTCGCGGGAGAGGGGGAGCAGTACTTC.

This chain uses TRBV5-6 with TRBJ2-3, with D possibly matching TRBD2 (6 bases). Germline V lookup: CDR1 SGHDT, CDR2 YYEEEE. Trimming took 4 bases from V and 6 from J, leaving 18 bases between them. The CDR3 runs 15 residues. CDR3 region: CASSRQRAVLDTQYF. CDR3 nucleotides: TGTGCCAGCAGCCGACAGCGGGCGGTTTTGGATACGCAGTATTTT.

The CDR3 is CASRARNLQDNEQFF. The CDR3 nucleotides are TGTGCCAGTAGAGCCCGGAATCTCCAGGACAATGAGCAGTTCTTC. The chain employs TRBV19 and TRBJ2-1, with D uncertain. Trimming cost V 6 bases and J 5 bases, with 17 bases left between them. This CDR3 spans 15 amino acids. Germline lookup yields CDR1 LNHDA and CDR2 SQIVND (reference sequence). Based on the CDR3 plus reference TRBV19 and TRBJ2-1, the full variable domain is DGGITQSPKYLFRKEGQNVTLSCEQNLNHDAMYWYRQDPGQGLRLIYYSQIVNDFQKGDIAEGYSVSREKKESFPLTVTSAQKNPTAFYLCASRARNLQDNEQFFGPGTRLTVL.

This chain links TRBV7-6 with TRBJ2-2, with D tentatively TRBD1 (5 bases). CDR3 size: 15 residues. Germline V gene data show CDR1 as SGHVS and CDR2 as FNYEAQ. Trimming left V 1 base short and J 6 bases short, with 12 bases between. The CDR3 protein is CASSLVAWGAGELFF. CDR3 sequence (DNA): TGTGCCAGCAGCTTAGTGGCATGGGGCGCCGGGGAGCTGTTTTTT.

V gene TRBV10-3 combines with J gene TRBJ2-3, with 13 positions matching TRBD2. V shed 5 bases and J 5 bases; nucleotides not matched to a gene: 19. Looked up from germline, CDR1 is ENHRY and CDR2 is SYGVKD. This CDR3 is 20 amino acids long. The CDR3 spells CAISTLRGLAGDRGIDTQYF. The CDR3 DNA sequence: TGTGCCATCAGTACACTCCGAGGACTAGCGGGAGATAGGGGTATAGATACGCAGTATTTT.

This clone was seen a few times. The CDR3 here is CASRPGLAGGGTGELFF. CDR3 DNA sequence: TGTGCCAGCCGGCCGGGACTAGCGGGAGGTGGCACCGGGGAGCTGTTTTTT. The chain employs TRBV2 and TRBJ2-2; 15 bases map to TRBD2. Germline assignment: CDR1 SNHLY and CDR2 FYNNEI. After removal of 8 bases from V and 4 bases from J, the junction contained 8 bases not matched to a gene. This CDR3 has 17 residues.

The V and J genes are TRBV6-5 and TRBJ2-5; 9 nucleotides align to TRBD1. The CDR3 contains 14 residues. Trimming at V came to 6 bases and at J to 4 bases, leaving 6 bases not matched to a gene. In germline, CDR1 is MNHEY, CDR2 SVGAGI. CDR3 sequence reads: CASSPGQGAETQYF. The CDR3 region has the DNA TGTGCCAGCAGCCCGGGACAGGGCGCAGAGACCCAGTACTTC.